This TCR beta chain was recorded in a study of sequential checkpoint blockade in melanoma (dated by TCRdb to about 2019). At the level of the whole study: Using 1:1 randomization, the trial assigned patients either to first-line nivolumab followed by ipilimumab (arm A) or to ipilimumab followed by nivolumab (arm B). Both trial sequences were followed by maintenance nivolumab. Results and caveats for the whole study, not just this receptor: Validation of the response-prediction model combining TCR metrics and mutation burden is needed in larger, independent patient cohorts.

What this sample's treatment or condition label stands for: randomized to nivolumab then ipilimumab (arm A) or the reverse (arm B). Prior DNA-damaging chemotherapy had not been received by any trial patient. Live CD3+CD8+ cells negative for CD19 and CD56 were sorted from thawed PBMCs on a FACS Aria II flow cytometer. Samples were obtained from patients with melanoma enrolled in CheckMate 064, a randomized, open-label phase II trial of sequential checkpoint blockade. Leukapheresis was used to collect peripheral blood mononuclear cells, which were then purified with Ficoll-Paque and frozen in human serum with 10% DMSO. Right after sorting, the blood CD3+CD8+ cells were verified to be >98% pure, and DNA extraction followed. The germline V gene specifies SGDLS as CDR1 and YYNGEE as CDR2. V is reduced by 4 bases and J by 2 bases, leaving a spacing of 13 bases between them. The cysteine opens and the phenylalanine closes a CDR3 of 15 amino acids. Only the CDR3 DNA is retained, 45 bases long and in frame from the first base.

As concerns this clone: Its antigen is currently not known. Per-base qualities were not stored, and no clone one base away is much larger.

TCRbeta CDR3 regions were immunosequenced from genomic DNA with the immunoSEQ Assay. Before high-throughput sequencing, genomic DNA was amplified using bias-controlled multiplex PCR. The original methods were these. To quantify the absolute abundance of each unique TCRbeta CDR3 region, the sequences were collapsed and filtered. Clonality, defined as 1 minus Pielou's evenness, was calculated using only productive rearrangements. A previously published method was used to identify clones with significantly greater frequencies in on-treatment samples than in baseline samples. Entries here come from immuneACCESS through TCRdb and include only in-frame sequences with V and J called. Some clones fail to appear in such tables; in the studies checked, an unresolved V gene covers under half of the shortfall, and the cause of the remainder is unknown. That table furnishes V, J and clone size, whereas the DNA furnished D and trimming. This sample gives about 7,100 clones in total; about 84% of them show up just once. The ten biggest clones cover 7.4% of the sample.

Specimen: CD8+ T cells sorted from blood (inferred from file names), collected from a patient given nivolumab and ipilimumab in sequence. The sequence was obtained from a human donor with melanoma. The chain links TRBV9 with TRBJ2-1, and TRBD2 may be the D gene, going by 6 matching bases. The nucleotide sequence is TGTGCCAGCAGCCCCCGGGTAGCGGCCTACAATGAGCAGTTCTTC. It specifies CASSPRVAAYNEQFF.